This entry describes one T cell receptor beta chain. The antigen remains undetermined. The sample originates from a study of cytomegalovirus exposure and HLA in healthy donors. PCR was performed using 60 Vbeta and 13 Jbeta primers. The data were produced by immunoSEQ multiplex PCR, yet TCRdb's version contains in-frame clones alone and is incomplete. Of 65,000 to 95,000 clones listed, about 81% are singletons. General study points: As a later analysis revealed, most CMV-associated TCR beta chains appeared HLA-restricted.

The CDR3 contains 18 residues. V dropped 3 bases and J dropped 3; count of bases not matched to a gene: 12. Looked up from germline, CDR1 is SGHTA and CDR2 is FQGNSA. This sequence originates from a man between 65 and 79 years old in good health and CMV-seronegative. The J gene is TRBJ2-2, the V gene TRBV7-2; 8 nucleotides match TRBD2. The sequenced sample consisted of PBMCs. DNA for the CDR3: TGTGCCAGCAGCTTCAAGTCCTCCAGCGGGAGTCACACCGGGGAGCTGTTTTTT. This translates into CASSFKSSSGSHTGELFF. Supplemented by reference TRBV7-2 and TRBJ2-2, the full variable domain reads GAGVSQSPSNKVTEKGKDVELRCDPISGHTALYWYRQSLGQGLEFLIYFQGNSAPDKSGLPSDRFSAERTGGSVSTLTIQRTQQEDSAVYLCASSFKSSSGSHTGELFFGEGSRLTVL.